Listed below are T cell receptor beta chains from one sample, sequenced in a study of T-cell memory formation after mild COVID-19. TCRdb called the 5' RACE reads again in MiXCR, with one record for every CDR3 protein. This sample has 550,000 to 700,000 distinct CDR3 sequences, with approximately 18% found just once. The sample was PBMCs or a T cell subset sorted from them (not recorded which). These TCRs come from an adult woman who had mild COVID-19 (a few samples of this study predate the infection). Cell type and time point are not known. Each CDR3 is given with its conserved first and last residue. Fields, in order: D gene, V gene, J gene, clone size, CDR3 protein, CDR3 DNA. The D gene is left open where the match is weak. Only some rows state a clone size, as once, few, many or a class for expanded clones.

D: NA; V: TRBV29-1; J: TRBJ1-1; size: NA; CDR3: CSATRDTEAFF; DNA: TGCAGCGCCACCAGGGACACTGAAGCTTTCTTT
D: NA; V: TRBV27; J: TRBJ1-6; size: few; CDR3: CASSLTGKVGNSPLHF; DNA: TGTGCCAGCAGTTTAACAGGGAAAGTAGGAAATTCACCCCTCCACTTT
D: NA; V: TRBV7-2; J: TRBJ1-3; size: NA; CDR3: CASSSLSYTIYF; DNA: TGTGCCAGCAGCTCCCTCAGTTACACCATATATTTT
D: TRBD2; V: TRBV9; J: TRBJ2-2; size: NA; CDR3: CASSVGTSPTGELFF; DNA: TGTGCCAGCAGCGTCGGGACTAGCCCAACCGGGGAGCTGTTTTTT
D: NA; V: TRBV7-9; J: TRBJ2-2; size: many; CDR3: CASSEGPTELFF; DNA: TGTGCCAGCAGCGAGGGGCCAACGGAGCTGTTTTTT
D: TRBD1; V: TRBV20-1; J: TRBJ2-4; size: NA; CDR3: CSARGDSTLAKNIQYF; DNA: TGCAGTGCTAGGGGGGACAGCACACTAGCCAAAAACATTCAGTACTTC
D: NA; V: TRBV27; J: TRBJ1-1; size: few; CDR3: CASSPPPTGNTEAFF; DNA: TGTGCCAGCAGTCCACCCCCTACAGGGAACACTGAAGCTTTCTTT
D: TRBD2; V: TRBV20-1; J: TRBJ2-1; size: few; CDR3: CSASNRRTSGLYNEQFF; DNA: TGCAGTGCTAGTAACCGGCGGACTAGCGGACTCTACAATGAGCAGTTCTTC
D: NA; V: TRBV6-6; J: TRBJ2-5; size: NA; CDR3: CASSYSSSYQETQYF; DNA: TGTGCCAGCAGTTACTCTAGTTCGTACCAAGAGACCCAGTACTTC
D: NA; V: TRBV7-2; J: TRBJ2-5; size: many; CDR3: CASSFLIQETQYF; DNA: TGTGCCAGCAGCTTCCTGATACAAGAGACCCAGTACTTC
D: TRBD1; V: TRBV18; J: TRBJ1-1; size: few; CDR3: CASSADRGFAFF; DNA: TGTGCCAGCTCAGCAGACAGGGGTTTCGCTTTCTTT
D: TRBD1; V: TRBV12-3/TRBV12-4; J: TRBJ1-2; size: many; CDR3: CASSDPGQGAYGYTF; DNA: TGTGCCAGCAGTGACCCGGGACAGGGGGCCTATGGCTACACCTTC
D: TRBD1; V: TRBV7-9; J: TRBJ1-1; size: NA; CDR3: CASSLATGQAFF; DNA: TGTGCCAGCAGCTTAGCGACAGGGCAGGCTTTCTTT
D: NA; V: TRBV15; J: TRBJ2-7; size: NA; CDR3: CATSRAGTPSYEQYF; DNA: TGTGCCACCAGCAGAGCCGGGACGCCATCCTACGAGCAGTACTTC
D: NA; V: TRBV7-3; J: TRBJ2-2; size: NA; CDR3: CASRAPTNTGELFF; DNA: TGTGCCAGCAGGGCCCCAACGAACACCGGGGAGCTGTTTTTT
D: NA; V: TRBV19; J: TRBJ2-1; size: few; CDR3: CASSIRPISYNEQFF; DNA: TGTGCCAGTAGTATAAGGCCAATATCCTACAATGAGCAGTTCTTC
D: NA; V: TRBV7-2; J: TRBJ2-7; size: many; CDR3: CASSAASSYEQYF; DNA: TGTGCCAGCAGCGCCGCAAGCTCCTACGAGCAGTACTTC
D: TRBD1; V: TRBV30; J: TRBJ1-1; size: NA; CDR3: CAWSTGQGAQAFF; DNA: TGTGCCTGGAGTACCGGACAGGGTGCTCAAGCTTTCTTT
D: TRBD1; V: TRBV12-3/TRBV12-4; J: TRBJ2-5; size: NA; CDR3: CASSHGTGGDQETQYF; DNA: TGTGCCAGCAGTCACGGGACAGGGGGAGACCAAGAGACCCAGTACTTC
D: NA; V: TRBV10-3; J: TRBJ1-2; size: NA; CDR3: CAISAVNSGYTF; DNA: TGTGCCATCAGTGCGGTTAACAGTGGCTACACCTTC
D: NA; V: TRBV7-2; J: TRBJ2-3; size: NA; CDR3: CASSWEGTDTQYF; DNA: TGTGCCAGCAGCTGGGAGGGCACAGATACGCAGTATTTT
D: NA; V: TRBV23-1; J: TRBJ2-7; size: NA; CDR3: CASSQSRDCSSYEQYF; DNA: TGCGCCAGCAGTCAATCACGGGACTGCAGCTCCTACGAGCAGTACTTC
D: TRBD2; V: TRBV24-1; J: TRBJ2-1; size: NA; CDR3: CATSERGLAGLRNTYNEQFF; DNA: TGTGCCACCAGTGAACGGGGACTAGCGGGGCTCCGAAACACCTACAATGAGCAGTTCTTC
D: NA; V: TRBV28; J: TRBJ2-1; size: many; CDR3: CASGPRSTSSYNEQFF; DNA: TGTGCCAGCGGCCCCCGAAGCACGAGCTCCTACAATGAGCAGTTCTTC
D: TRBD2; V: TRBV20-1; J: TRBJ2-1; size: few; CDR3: CSARDSAGLGNEQFF; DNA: TGCAGTGCTAGAGACTCCGCGGGACTAGGAAATGAGCAGTTCTTC
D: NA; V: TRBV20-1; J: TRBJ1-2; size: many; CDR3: CSARGSYGYTF; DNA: TGCAGTGCTAGGGGGTCCTATGGCTACACCTTC
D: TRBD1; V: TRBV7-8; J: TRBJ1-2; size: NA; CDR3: CASSPDRAANYGYTF; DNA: TGTGCCAGCAGCCCCGACAGGGCCGCTAACTATGGCTACACCTTC